These 29 T cell receptor beta chains were all obtained from the same sample, sequenced in a study of blood T cell repertoires in COVID-19. The protocol was immunoSEQ multiplex PCR, while the TCRdb copy is restricted to in-frame clones and leaves out a portion. The repertoire consists of hundreds of thousands of clones, with more than 80% occurring once and the leading ten covering roughly 1.1%. Source material: PBMCs or T cells enriched from blood (not recorded which). All receptors come from a young man who had recovered from COVID-19.

On this clone: The identical CDR3 is also encoded by other nucleotide sequences in the sample. V is TRBV5-1 and J is TRBJ2-7; D call uncertain. V gave up 0 bases and J gave up 1 base, with 5 bases separating them. CDR3 length: 13 amino acids. Germline values: CDR1 SGHRS, CDR2 YFSETQ. CDR3 DNA: TGCGCCAGCAGCTTGGACGGTTCCTACGAGCAGTACTTC. It specifies CASSLDGSYEQYF.

This chain joins TRBV4-1 and TRBJ2-7; 7 nucleotides match TRBD2. V was pared by 3 bases and J by 0 bases, with 11 bases of the junction left unmatched. This CDR3 is built from 17 residues. CDR1 MGHRA and CDR2 YSYEKL come from the germline V gene. The CDR3 protein is CASSHPAGEANSYEQYF. The CDR3 DNA is TGCGCCAGCAGCCACCCCGCGGGGGAGGCGAACTCCTACGAGCAGTACTTC.

The chain recombines TRBV28 with TRBJ1-6, with TRBD1 as a possible D gene (6 bases). The V and J ends lost 6 bases and 9 bases respectively, with 15 bases between them. From germline, CDR1 is MDHEN and CDR2 SYDVKM. The CDR3 spans 14 residues. CDR3 DNA: TGTGCCAGCAGCAGAGGGGGGGAAGGTTCACCCCTCCACTTT. As protein: CASSRGGEGSPLHF.

In its sample, this clone was seen once. V and J are TRBV28 and TRBJ2-2; D is perhaps TRBD2 (6 bases). Trimming pared 8 bases from V and 0 bases from J, leaving 19 bases between. Germline V gene data show CDR1 as MDHEN and CDR2 as SYDVKM. The CDR3 is made up of 17 amino acids. The DNA for the CDR3 is TGTGCCAGCGGCCCCCCCGCGGGACGAGCGAACACCGGGGAGCTGTTTTTT. The encoded protein is CASGPPAGRANTGELFF.

The chain links TRBV19 to TRBJ1-1; TRBD1 aligns across 9 bases. Germline V gene lookup returns CDR1 LNHDA and CDR2 SQIVND (reference sequence). The V segment lost 3 bases and the J segment 4 bases; nucleotides outside the gene matches: 9. The CDR3 runs to 16 residues. For the CDR3, the DNA is TGTGCCAGTAGTATCCGGACAGGGGTCACCCTCACTGAAGCTTTCTTT. It is translated as CASSIRTGVTLTEAFF.

This clone was found once. The V gene is TRBV4-1, the J gene TRBJ1-5, with D possibly matching TRBD1 (5 bases). The CDR3 is made up of 17 amino acids. V shed 6 bases and J shed 0 bases, with 18 bases lying between them. The germline gives CDR1 MGHRA, CDR2 YSYEKL. CDR3 nucleotides: TGCGCCAGCAGTCCCTCTCTGGCAGGGCATAGCAATCAGCCCCAGCATTTT. It specifies CASSPSLAGHSNQPQHF.

The chain employs TRBV6-2 or TRBV6-3 and TRBJ1-5, with 9 bases aligning to TRBD1. With 6 bases clipped from V and 0 bases from J, the junction kept 12 bases outside the gene matches. This CDR3 region has 18 residues. Germline CDR1 and CDR2: MNHEY and SVGEGT. This CDR3 is CASSPRGTGTYSNQPQHF. DNA for the CDR3: TGTGCCAGCAGCCCTAGGGGGACAGGGACTTATAGCAATCAGCCCCAGCATTTT.

J is TRBJ1-2 and V is TRBV19; D possibly corresponds to TRBD1 (6 bases). Trimming took off 6 bases at V and 4 bases at J, with 15 bases between the two ends. The CDR3 runs 14 residues. CDR1 LNHDA and CDR2 SQIVND come from the germline V gene (reference sequence). CDR3: CASSRQRDIYGYTF. DNA for the CDR3: TGTGCCAGTAGCCGACAAAGGGACATCTATGGCTACACCTTC.

The chain is built from TRBV18 and TRBJ1-5; unclear D gene. This CDR3 region has 16 residues. Germline V gene sequence: CDR1 KGHSH, CDR2 LQKENI. V was trimmed by 2 bases and J by 2 bases, leaving 13 bases between them. This chain's CDR3 is CASSPEAGGRNQPQHF. The CDR3 nucleotides are TGTGCCAGCTCACCAGAAGCAGGTGGGCGCAATCAGCCCCAGCATTTT. The full variable domain, completed using reference TRBV18 and TRBJ1-5, is NAGVMQNPRHLVRRRGQEARLRCSPMKGHSHVYWYRQLPEEGLKFMVYLQKENIIDESGMPKERFSAEFPKEGPSILRIQQVVRGDSAAYFCASSPEAGGRNQPQHFGDGTRLSIL.

The CDR3 DNA is TGTGCCAGCAGTTTAGTCCAGGGGGCCCGCGAGCAGTACTTC. Translation: CASSLVQGAREQYF. The V and J genes are TRBV27 and TRBJ2-7, with 8 bases lining up with TRBD1. With V trimmed by 2 bases and J by 6 bases, 6 bases remained unmatched. CDR1 MNHEY and CDR2 SMNVEV come from the germline V gene (reference sequence). The CDR3 spans 14 residues.

The CDR3 loop is CASSLGAGRGEQFF. CDR3 nucleotide sequence: TGTGCCAGCAGTTTAGGAGCGGGTAGGGGTGAGCAGTTCTTC. This chain links TRBV27 with TRBJ2-1; tentative D call: TRBD2 (6 bases). The length of the CDR3 is 14 residues. V gave up 2 bases and J gave up 9 bases, with 14 bases separating them. The germline V gene has CDR1 MNHEY and CDR2 SMNVEV (reference sequence).

There are a few counts of this clone. The chain recombines TRBV3-1 (or the pseudogene TRBV3-2) with TRBJ1-6; TRBD1 matches at 11 bases. The CDR3 consists of 14 residues. V lost 4 bases, J lost 9 bases, and 2 bases stayed unmatched. Germline V lookup: CDR1 LGHDT, CDR2 YNNKEL (reference sequence). The CDR3 spells CASSPGQGVSPLHF. Written as DNA, the CDR3 is TGTGCCAGCAGCCCGGGACAGGGGGTTTCACCCCTCCACTTT.

The rearrangement joins TRBV20-1 to TRBJ2-7, with D maybe TRBD2 (5 bases). CDR1 DFQATT and CDR2 SNEGSKA come from the germline V gene (reference sequence). This CDR3 spans 14 amino acids. Between the trimmed V and J ends, which lost 6 bases and 5 bases, there was a span of 20 bases. The DNA of the CDR3 is TGCAGTGCAAGTAGCGAGAGAAGGCCAAACGAGCAGTACTTC. Protein sequence: CSASSERRPNEQYF.

V usage is TRBV28 and J usage is TRBJ1-2; 7 bases are shared with TRBD1. Germline trimming cut 5 bases from V and 6 bases from J; bases unmatched to any gene: 6. The CDR3 consists of 13 residues. The germline V gene has CDR1 MDHEN and CDR2 SYDVKM. The CDR3 DNA follows: TGTGCCAGCAGTGTCCTAGGGGGCAATGGCTACACCTTC. It encodes CASSVLGGNGYTF.

The V call is TRBV27, the J call TRBJ2-5, with 7 bases matching TRBD1. The germline V gene encodes CDR1 MNHEY and CDR2 SMNVEV (reference sequence). With V trimmed by 3 bases and J by 5 bases, 6 bases remained unmatched. The CDR3 consists of 14 residues. The CDR3 region is CASSFRGPGETQYF. The CDR3 DNA sequence: TGTGCCAGCAGTTTTAGGGGGCCGGGGGAGACCCAGTACTTC.

The chain combines TRBV5-8 with TRBJ2-1, with 14 bases lining up with TRBD2. CDR1 and CDR2 (germline): SGHTS, YDEGEE. The CDR3 sequence is 16 residues long. The V and J ends lost 4 bases and 8 bases, in that order; junction bases with no gene match: 8. CDR3 protein: CASSRKTSGRGYEQFF. The CDR3 coding sequence is TGTGCCAGCAGCAGAAAGACTAGCGGGAGGGGATATGAGCAGTTCTTC.

The V call is TRBV28, the J call TRBJ2-1, with D possibly being TRBD1 (6 bases). Germline values: CDR1 MDHEN, CDR2 SYDVKM. The CDR3 contains 17 residues. Trimming shortened V by 5 bases and J by 4 bases, and 21 bases separated the two germline ends. The DNA for the CDR3 is TGTGCCAGCAGTGCGATTGGGACACTAGGGAGTTACAATGAGCAGTTCTTC. Amino acids: CASSAIGTLGSYNEQFF.

This chain connects TRBV6-1 to TRBJ2-5; TRBD2 matches at 7 bases. Germline loops: CDR1 MNHNS, CDR2 SASEGT. This CDR3 comprises 17 residues. V shed 4 bases, J shed 3 bases, and the junction held 14 bases outside the gene matches. In nucleotides, the CDR3 is TGTGCCAGCAGTGGTTCGGTTTGGGGGGGTACTAAAGAGACCCAGTACTTC. This encodes CASSGSVWGGTKETQYF.

This chain joins TRBV24-1 and TRBJ2-1; a weak D match, TRBD1 (5 bases). This CDR3 has 14 residues. Trimming removed 6 bases at V and 2 bases at J, with 10 bases between. CDR1 is KGHDR and CDR2 is SFDVKD in the germline V gene. The chain's CDR3 is CATSNDRTYNEQFF. CDR3 DNA sequence: TGTGCCACCAGTAACGACAGAACCTACAATGAGCAGTTCTTC.

This clone was observed once. V gene TRBV5-6 combines with J gene TRBJ1-2; a possible D gene is TRBD1 (6 bases). Between the trimmed V and J ends, which lost 4 bases and 5 bases, there was a span of 15 bases. The germline gives CDR1 SGHDT, CDR2 YYEEEE. CDR3 length: 14 amino acids. DNA for the CDR3: TGTGCCAGCAGCGAACTTACAGGGCCGTATGGCTACACCTTC. Translating it yields CASSELTGPYGYTF. Complete variable domain (other parts from reference TRBV5-6 and TRBJ1-2): DAGVTQSPTHLIKTRGQQVTLRCSPKSGHDTVSWYQQALGQGPQFIFQYYEEEERQRGNFPDRFSGHQFPNYSSELNVNALLLGDSALYLCASSELTGPYGYTFGSGTRLTVV.

V gene TRBV5-4 combines with J gene TRBJ2-5, with TRBD1 as a possible D gene (5 bases). CDR1 is SGHNT, CDR2 YYREEE, per germline (reference sequence). The V end lost 0 bases, the J end lost 0 bases, and 9 bases lay between the germline ends. CDR3 length equals 15 residues. The CDR3 loop is CASSLGGGDQETQYF. The CDR3 nucleotides are TGTGCCAGCAGCTTGGGGGGCGGCGACCAAGAGACCCAGTACTTC.

In this sample, this clone turned up once. The J gene is TRBJ2-1, the V gene TRBV10-3; 7 nucleotides agree with TRBD1. The junction had 7 bases not matched to a gene; V was cut back by 3 bases and J by 14 bases. The germline V gene has CDR1 ENHRY and CDR2 SYGVKD. CDR3 length: 12 residues. CDR3 nucleotide sequence: TGTGCCATCAGTGACGCCTCCAGGGGGAAGTTCTTC. This sequence encodes CAISDASRGKFF.

A word on this clone: One end of the junction does not line up with germline, which may come from a read error. The V gene is TRBV27, the J gene TRBJ2-7; 7 nucleotides agree with TRBD2. This CDR3 has 16 residues. Germline CDR1 reads MNHEY; CDR2 reads SMNVEV (reference sequence). The CDR3 nucleotides are TGCGCCAGCAAGAGAACGGGAGGCTACCTGTCCTACGAGCAGTACTTC. This encodes CASKRTGGYLSYEQYF.

The V and J genes are TRBV28 and TRBJ1-2; 12 nucleotides match TRBD1. The CDR3 is 14 amino acids. With 4 bases clipped from V and 8 bases from J, the junction kept 5 bases outside the gene matches. Per germline, CDR1 MDHEN and CDR2 SYDVKM. The CDR3 is CASSSSGTGGGYTF. CDR3 DNA sequence: TGTGCCAGCAGTTCCTCCGGGACAGGGGGCGGCTACACCTTC.

V gene TRBV7-6 combines with J gene TRBJ2-7; D is perhaps TRBD2 (6 bases). Germline assignment: CDR1 SGHVS and CDR2 FNYEAQ. There are 15 residues in the CDR3. V was shortened by 5 bases and J by 0 bases, with 14 bases between the two germline ends. The CDR3 loop is CASSPLASASYEQYF. The CDR3 DNA follows: TGTGCCAGCAGCCCGCTGGCTAGCGCCTCCTACGAGCAGTACTTC.

The genes are TRBV11-2 and TRBJ2-2, with TRBD1 identical over 9 bases. Trimming cost V 5 bases and J 5 bases; bases outside gene matches: 6. The germline V gene has CDR1 SGHAT and CDR2 FQNNGV. The CDR3 is 15 residues long. In DNA, the CDR3 is TGTGCCAGCAGCCCGGGACAGGGTGGGACCGGGGAGCTGTTTTTT. Translating it yields CASSPGQGGTGELFF.

V usage is TRBV7-9 and J usage is TRBJ2-7, with unresolved D. V lost 5 bases and J lost 2, with 13 bases in between. Germline V CDR1 and CDR2: SEHNR, FQNEAQ (reference sequence). This CDR3 has 14 residues. The CDR3 loop reads CASSPRHSTYEQYF. The CDR3 bases are TGTGCCAGCAGCCCGAGACACAGTACCTACGAGCAGTACTTC.

The sample holds a few counts of this clone. As DNA, the CDR3 is TGTGCCAGCAGTTTAACAATTTCGGCGGGACTAGGCTACACCTTC. Translating gives CASSLTISAGLGYTF. This chain joins TRBV28 and TRBJ1-2; tentative D call: TRBD1 (5 bases). The length of the CDR3 is 15 residues. CDR1 is MDHEN and CDR2 is SYDVKM in the germline V gene. Between the trimmed V and J ends, which lost 2 bases and 8 bases, there was a span of 18 bases.

A word on this clone: Other DNA sequences in this sample translate to the same CDR3. The chain couples TRBV28 to TRBJ1-3; D is uncertain. CDR3 size: 12 residues. The germline V gene encodes CDR1 MDHEN and CDR2 SYDVKM. V was pared by 1 base and J by 4 bases, with 2 bases between. The CDR3 reads CASSLSGNTIYF. The CDR3, as DNA: TGTGCCAGCAGTTTATCGGGAAACACCATATATTTT.